This TCR beta chain was recorded in a study of shared T cell receptors in the human thymus. Clones were sequenced by immunoSEQ multiplex PCR, and TCRdb holds only the in-frame ones, with some missing. The table has 500,000 to 550,000 clones, approximately 80% seen once. The CDR3 is 17 amino acids. The V gene end was trimmed by 4 bases and the J gene end by 2 bases; junction bases not matched to a gene: 12. From germline, CDR1 is SGHRS and CDR2 YFSETQ. The sample was also reused in another study, on human thymus T cells.

The receptor was isolated from a boy less than two years old with a congenital heart defect. V is TRBV5-1 and J is TRBJ2-1; 7 bases are a match to TRBD2. The sequenced sample consisted of thymocytes. CDR3 residues: CASSRHGAGETYNEQFF. CDR3 nucleotides: TGCGCCAGCAGCCGGCACGGGGCGGGAGAGACCTACAATGAGCAGTTCTTC.